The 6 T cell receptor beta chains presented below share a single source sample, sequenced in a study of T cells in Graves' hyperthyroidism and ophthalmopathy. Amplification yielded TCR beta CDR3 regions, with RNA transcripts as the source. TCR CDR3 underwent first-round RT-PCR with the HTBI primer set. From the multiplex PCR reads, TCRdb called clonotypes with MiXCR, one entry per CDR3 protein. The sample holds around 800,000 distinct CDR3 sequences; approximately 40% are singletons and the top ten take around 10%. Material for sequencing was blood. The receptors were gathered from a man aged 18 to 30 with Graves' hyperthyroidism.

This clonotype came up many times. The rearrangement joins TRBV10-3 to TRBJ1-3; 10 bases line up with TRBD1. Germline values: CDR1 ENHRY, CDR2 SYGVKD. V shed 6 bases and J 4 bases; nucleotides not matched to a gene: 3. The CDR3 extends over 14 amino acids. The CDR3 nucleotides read TGTGCCATCAGGCCGGGACAGGGGGGAAACACCATATATTTT. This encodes CAIRPGQGGNTIYF.

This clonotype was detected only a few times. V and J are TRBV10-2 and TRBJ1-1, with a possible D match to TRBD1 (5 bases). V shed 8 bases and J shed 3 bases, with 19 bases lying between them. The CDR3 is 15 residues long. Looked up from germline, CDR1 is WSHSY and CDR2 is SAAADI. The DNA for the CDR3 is TGCGCCAGCCAGTCCTCCGGACATTTCTACACTGAAGCTTTCTTT. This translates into CASQSSGHFYTEAFF.

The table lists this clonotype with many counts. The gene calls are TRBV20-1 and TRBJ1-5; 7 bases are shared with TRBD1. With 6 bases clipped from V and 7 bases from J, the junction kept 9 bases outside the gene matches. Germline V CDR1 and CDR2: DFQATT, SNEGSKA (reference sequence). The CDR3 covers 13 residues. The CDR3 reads CSAVQGIGQPQHF. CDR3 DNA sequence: TGCAGTGCCGTACAGGGGATCGGGCAGCCCCAGCATTTT.

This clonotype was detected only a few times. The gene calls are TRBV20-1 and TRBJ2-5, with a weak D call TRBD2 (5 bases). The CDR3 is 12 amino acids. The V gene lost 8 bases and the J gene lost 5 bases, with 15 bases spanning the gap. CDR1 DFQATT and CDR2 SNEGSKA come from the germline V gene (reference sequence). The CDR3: CSQETPSETQYF. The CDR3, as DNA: TGCAGTCAGGAAACGCCTAGCGAGACCCAGTACTTC.

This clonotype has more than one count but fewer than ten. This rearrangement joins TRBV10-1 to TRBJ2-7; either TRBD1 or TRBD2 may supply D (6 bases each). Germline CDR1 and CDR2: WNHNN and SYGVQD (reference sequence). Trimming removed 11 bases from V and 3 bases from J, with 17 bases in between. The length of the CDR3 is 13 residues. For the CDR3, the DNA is TGCGCCCGAAGGGGGGAAGGGTTCTACGAGCAGTACTTC. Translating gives CARRGEGFYEQYF.

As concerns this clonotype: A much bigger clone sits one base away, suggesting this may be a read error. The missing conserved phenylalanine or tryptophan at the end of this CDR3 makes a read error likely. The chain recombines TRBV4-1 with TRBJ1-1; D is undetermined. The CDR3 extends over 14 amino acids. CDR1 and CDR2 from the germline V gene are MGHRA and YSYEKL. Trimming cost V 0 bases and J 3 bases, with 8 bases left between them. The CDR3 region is CASSQEHVDTEAFY. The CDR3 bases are TGCGCCAGCAGCCAAGAACACGTCGACACTGAAGCTTTCTAT.